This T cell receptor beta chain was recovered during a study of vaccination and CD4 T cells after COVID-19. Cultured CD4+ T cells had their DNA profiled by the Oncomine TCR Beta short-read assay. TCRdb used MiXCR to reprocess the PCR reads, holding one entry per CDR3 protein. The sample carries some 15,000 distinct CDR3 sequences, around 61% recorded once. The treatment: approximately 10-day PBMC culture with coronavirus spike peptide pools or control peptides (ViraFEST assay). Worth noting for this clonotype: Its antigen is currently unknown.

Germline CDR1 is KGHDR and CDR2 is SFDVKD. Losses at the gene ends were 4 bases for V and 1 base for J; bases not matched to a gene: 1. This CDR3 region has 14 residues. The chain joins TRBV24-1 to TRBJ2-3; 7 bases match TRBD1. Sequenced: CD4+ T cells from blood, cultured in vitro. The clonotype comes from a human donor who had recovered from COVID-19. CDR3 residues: CATSETGRTDTQYF. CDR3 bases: TGTGCCACCAGTGAGACAGGGCGCACAGATACGCAGTATTTT.